The rows below give T cell receptor beta chains drawn from one sample of a study of blood T cells in healthy people across ages. TCRdb re-called the 5' RACE reads with MiXCR, one entry per CDR3 protein. The sample includes hundreds of thousands of distinct CDR3 sequences, around 31% of them seen just once. The sample taken for sequencing was blood. Receptors originate from a woman older than 75 in good health. Both conserved end residues are part of each CDR3. Fields, in order: D gene, V gene, J gene, clone size, CDR3 protein, CDR3 DNA. D genes are given only for firm matches. The listing skips clone size in some rows; elsewhere it reads once, few, many or a size class.

TRBD1	TRBV20-1	TRBJ2-7	.	CSARDSRDRVNEQYF	TGCAGTGCTAGAGATAGCCGGGACAGGGTTAACGAGCAGTACTTC
TRBD1	TRBV7-2	TRBJ1-1	.	CANTSNRGWANTEAFF	TGTGCCAACACCTCGAACAGGGGATGGGCGAACACTGAAGCTTTCTTT
.	TRBV6-2/TRBV6-3	TRBJ1-5	many	CASSQAGLGDNQPQHF	TGTGCCAGCAGCCAGGCAGGGCTCGGAGACAATCAGCCCCAGCATTTT
.	TRBV4-2	TRBJ1-1	.	CASSTRGLGEAFF	TGTGCCAGCAGCACCCGGGGGTTAGGTGAAGCTTTCTTT
TRBD2	TRBV20-1	TRBJ2-3	.	CSAPTSGTRRDTQYF	TGCAGTGCGCCGACTAGCGGGACCAGGAGAGATACGCAGTATTTT
.	TRBV2	TRBJ2-3	once	CASRDGTAVTDTQYF	TGTGCCAGCAGGGACGGGACGGCCGTCACAGATACGCAGTATTTT
.	TRBV20-1	TRBJ2-5	.	CSASLPARNEQYF	TGCAGTGCTAGTTTACCAGCGCGCAATGAGCAGTACTTC
.	TRBV6-1	TRBJ1-1	.	CASSERLEAFF	TGTGCCAGCAGTGAACGACTTGAAGCTTTCTTT
TRBD2	TRBV20-1	TRBJ2-5	many	CSAATSGGAGETQYF	TGCAGTGCTGCGACTAGCGGGGGGGCCGGGGAGACCCAGTACTTC
TRBD2	TRBV20-1	TRBJ2-3	many	CSASSFASGEPDTQYF	TGCAGTGCTAGTTCGTTCGCTAGCGGGGAACCAGATACGCAGTATTTT
.	TRBV19	TRBJ2-1	few	CASSMRADNEQFF	TGTGCCAGTAGTATGAGGGCGGACAATGAGCAGTTCTTC
TRBD2	TRBV9	TRBJ2-1	many	CASSVELAGGRDEQFF	TGTGCCAGCAGCGTAGAATTGGCGGGGGGGCGGGATGAGCAGTTCTTC
TRBD1	TRBV28	TRBJ2-7	many	CASSTGGAIVYEQYF	TGTGCCAGCAGTACAGGGGGCGCGATCGTCTACGAGCAGTACTTC
.	TRBV7-9	TRBJ2-1	few	CASSFGTSGQFF	TGTGCCAGCAGCTTCGGGACGTCTGGGCAGTTCTTC
.	TRBV27	TRBJ2-7	many	CASKKAGVTYEQYF	TGTGCCAGCAAAAAAGCGGGCGTTACCTACGAGCAGTACTTC
.	TRBV30	TRBJ1-1	.	CAWRPGRDTEAFF	TGTGCCTGGAGGCCGGGACGGGACACTGAAGCTTTCTTT
TRBD1	TRBV5-6	TRBJ1-4	.	CASSSGTGTTNENLFF	TGTGCCAGCAGCTCCGGGACAGGGACTACTAATGAAAACCTGTTTTTT
.	TRBV20-1	TRBJ1-1	many	CSAREDRYTEAFF	TGCAGTGCTAGAGAGGACAGATACACTGAAGCTTTCTTT
.	TRBV5-1	TRBJ1-2	many	CASSLQDPNYGYTF	TGCGCCAGCAGCTTGCAGGATCCGAACTATGGCTACACCTTC
TRBD1	TRBV29-1	TRBJ1-1	few	CSAGTANTEAFF	TGCAGCGCTGGGACAGCGAACACTGAAGCTTTCTTT
.	TRBV12-3/TRBV12-4	TRBJ2-3	.	CASSLRGADAQYF	TGTGCCAGCAGTTTAAGGGGGGCGGATGCGCAGTATTTT
.	TRBV15	TRBJ1-2	many	CATSQAREGLYGYTF	TGTGCCACCAGCCAGGCGAGGGAGGGACTCTATGGCTACACCTTC
.	TRBV25-1	TRBJ2-3	many	CASSLVGNTDTQYF	TGTGCCAGTTCTCTCGTGGGGAACACAGATACGCAGTATTTT
.	TRBV5-6	TRBJ2-2	many	CASSPRDTGELFF	TGTGCCAGCAGCCCCCGAGACACCGGGGAGCTGTTTTTT
.	TRBV7-8	TRBJ2-1	many	CASSPRKDRALTVSYNEQFF	TGTGCCAGCAGCCCCAGGAAAGACAGAGCCTTAACCGTCTCCTACAATGAGCAGTTCTTC
TRBD1	TRBV6-5	TRBJ1-4	.	CASSSRQGDEKLFF	TGTGCCAGCAGTTCAAGACAGGGGGATGAAAAACTGTTTTTT
TRBD1	TRBV29-1	TRBJ2-1	once	CSANRGRMNEQFF	TGCAGCGCTAACAGGGGCCGGATGAATGAGCAGTTCTTC
.	TRBV6-5	TRBJ1-1	.	CASSFIRTRNTEAFF	TGTGCCAGCAGCTTCATCAGGACAAGGAACACTGAAGCTTTCTTT
TRBD1	TRBV12-3/TRBV12-4	TRBJ1-2	many	CASSPGGQGKGYGYTF	TGTGCCAGCAGCCCAGGGGGTCAAGGGAAGGGTTATGGCTACACCTTC
.	TRBV11-2	TRBJ1-2	.	CASSPGVRDYGYTF	TGTGCCAGCAGTCCAGGGGTCCGGGACTATGGCTACACCTTC